The entry below describes one T cell receptor (delta chain). Its antigen is undetermined. These data originate in a study of Vδ1+ human thymocytes. Study-wide results and caveats: The authors advised highly purified populations and single-cell validation. Highly polyclonal TRG and TRD repertoires with Gaussian CDR3 length distributions appeared in thymus. Thymic delta-chain repertoires held about 20% Vdelta2 sequences and few Vdelta3, despite high sort purity. TRD repertoires were essentially private, unlike widely shared TRG clonotypes.

Purity of the sorted Vdelta1+ thymocytes ranged from roughly 98% to 99.6%. The trim removed 1 base at V and 0 bases at J, leaving 30 bases unmatched. Germline values: CDR1 TSWWSYY, CDR2 QGS. CDR3 size: 26 residues. Sequences come from RNA converted to cDNA by reverse transcription. Pooled V-gene forward primers with one constant-region reverse primer generated the CDR3 amplicons by multiplex PCR. TCRdb called clones from the multiplex PCR reads again using CATT. The table includes 50,000 to 60,000 delta-chain clones, around 15% detected once. The chain recombines TRDV1 with TRDJ1; 12 nucleotides match TRDD3. Source material: Vdelta1+ gamma-delta thymocytes from the thymus. Regarding subset: FACS-sorted CD3+ TCRalphabeta- TCRVdelta1+ TCRVdelta2- thymocytes. This TCR was sampled from a girl younger than two who had congenital heart surgery. As DNA, the CDR3 is TGTGCTCTTGGGGAACGTCGGGATTCTAACCACCCATCTACTGGGGGATACTGTACCCACACCGATAAACTCATCTTT. This translates into CALGERRDSNHPSTGGYCTHTDKLIF.